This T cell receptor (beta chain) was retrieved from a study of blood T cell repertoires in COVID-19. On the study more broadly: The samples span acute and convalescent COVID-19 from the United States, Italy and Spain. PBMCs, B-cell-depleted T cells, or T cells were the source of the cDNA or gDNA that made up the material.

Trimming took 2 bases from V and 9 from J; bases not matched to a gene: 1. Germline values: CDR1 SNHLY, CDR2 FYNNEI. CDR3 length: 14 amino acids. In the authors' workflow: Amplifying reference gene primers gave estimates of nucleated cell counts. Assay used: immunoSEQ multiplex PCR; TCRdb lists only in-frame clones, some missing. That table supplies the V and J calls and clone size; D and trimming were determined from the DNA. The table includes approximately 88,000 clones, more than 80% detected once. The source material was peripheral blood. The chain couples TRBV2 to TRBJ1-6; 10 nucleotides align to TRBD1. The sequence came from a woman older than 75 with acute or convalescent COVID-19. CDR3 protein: CASSERDRGSPLHF. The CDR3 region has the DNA TGTGCCAGCAGTGAAAGGGACAGGGGTTCACCCCTCCACTTT.